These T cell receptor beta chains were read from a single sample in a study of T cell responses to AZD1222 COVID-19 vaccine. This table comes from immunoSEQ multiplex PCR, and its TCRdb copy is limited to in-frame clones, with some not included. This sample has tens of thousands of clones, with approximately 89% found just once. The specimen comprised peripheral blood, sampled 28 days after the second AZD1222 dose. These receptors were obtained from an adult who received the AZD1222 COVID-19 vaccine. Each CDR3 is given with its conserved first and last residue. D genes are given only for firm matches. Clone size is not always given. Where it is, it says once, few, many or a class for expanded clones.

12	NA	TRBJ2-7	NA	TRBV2	CASTQQGYEQYF	TGTGCCAGCACCCAACAGGGCTACGAGCAGTACTTC
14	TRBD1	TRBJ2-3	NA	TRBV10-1	CASSEDRGRHTQYF	TGCGCCAGCAGTGAGGACAGGGGGAGACATACGCAGTATTTT
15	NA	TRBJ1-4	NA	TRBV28	CASRGGGLTNEKLFF	TGTGCCAGCAGGGGAGGGGGACTAACTAATGAAAAACTGTTTTTT
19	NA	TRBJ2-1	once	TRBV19	CASSIVRLLSDTPRNEQFF	TGTGCCAGTAGTATAGTTCGACTGTTATCGGACACCCCTCGTAATGAGCAGTTCTTC
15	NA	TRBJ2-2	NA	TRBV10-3	CAISESGGNTGELFF	TGTGCCATCAGTGAGTCTGGGGGAAACACCGGGGAGCTGTTTTTT
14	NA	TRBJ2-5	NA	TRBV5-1	CASSLAGERETQYF	TGCGCCAGCAGCTTGGCAGGGGAGCGAGAGACCCAGTACTTC
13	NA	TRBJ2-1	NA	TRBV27	CASSSWGDNEQFF	TGTGCCAGCAGTTCCTGGGGGGACAATGAGCAGTTCTTC
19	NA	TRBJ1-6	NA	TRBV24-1	CATSDPQQGISSYNSPLHF	TGTGCCACCAGTGACCCTCAACAGGGAATCAGCTCCTATAATTCACCCCTCCACTTT
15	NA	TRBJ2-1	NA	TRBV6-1	CASSEAYSSYNEQFF	TGTGCCAGCAGTGAAGCCTACAGCTCCTACAATGAGCAGTTCTTC
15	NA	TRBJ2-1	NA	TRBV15	CATNGGETSYNEQFF	TGTGCCACCAACGGAGGGGAAACCTCCTACAATGAGCAGTTCTTC
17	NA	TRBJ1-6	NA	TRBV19	CASSTISRDNNNSPLHF	TGTGCCAGTAGTACCATTTCCCGGGACAATAATAATTCACCCCTCCACTTT
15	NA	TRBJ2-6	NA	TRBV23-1	CASSLESSGANVLTF	TGCGCCAGCAGTCTGGAGTCCTCTGGGGCCAACGTCCTGACTTTC
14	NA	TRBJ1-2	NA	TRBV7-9	CASSLGEGFYGYTF	TGTGCCAGCAGCTTAGGGGAGGGCTTCTATGGCTACACCTTC
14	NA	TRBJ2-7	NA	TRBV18	CASSPPGVIYEQYF	TGTGCCAGCTCACCACCTGGGGTGATCTACGAGCAGTACTTC
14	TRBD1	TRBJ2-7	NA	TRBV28	CASRWDRVTDEQYF	TGTGCCAGCAGATGGGACAGGGTTACGGACGAGCAGTACTTC
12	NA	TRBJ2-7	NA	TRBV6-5	CASHGNAYEQYF	TGTGCCTCCCACGGGAACGCTTACGAGCAGTACTTC
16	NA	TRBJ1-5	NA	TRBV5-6	CASSSIRQPYNQPQHF	TGTGCCAGCAGCTCCATCCGACAGCCTTACAATCAGCCCCAGCATTTT
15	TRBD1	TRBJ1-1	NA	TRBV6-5	CASSYSQGGNTEAFF	TGTGCCAGCAGTTATTCACAGGGGGGTAACACTGAAGCTTTCTTT
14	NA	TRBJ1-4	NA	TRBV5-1	CASSLGWVNEKLFF	TGCGCCAGCAGCTTGGGTTGGGTAAATGAAAAACTGTTTTTT
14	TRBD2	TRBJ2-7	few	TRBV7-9	CASSASGAGHEQYF	TGTGCCAGCAGCGCTAGCGGGGCGGGTCACGAGCAGTACTTC
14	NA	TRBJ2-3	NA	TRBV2	CASSPGRVSDTQYF	TGTGCCAGCAGCCCCGGAAGGGTCTCAGATACGCAGTATTTT
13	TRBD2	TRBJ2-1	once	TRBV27	CASSLGLASGILF	TGTGCCAGCAGTTTAGGATTGGCTAGCGGTATTCTCTTC
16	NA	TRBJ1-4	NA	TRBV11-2	CASSFTPGGRVEKLFF	TGTGCCAGCAGCTTTACCCCCGGGGGGCGCGTTGAAAAACTGTTTTTT
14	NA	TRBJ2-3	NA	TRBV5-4	CASSLAGAGDTQYF	TGTGCCAGCAGCTTGGCGGGAGCGGGAGATACGCAGTATTTT
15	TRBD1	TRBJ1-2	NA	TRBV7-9	CASSLGGTADYGYTF	TGTGCCAGCAGCTTAGGCGGGACAGCTGACTATGGCTACACCTTC
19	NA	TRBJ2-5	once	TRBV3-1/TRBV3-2	CASSQDLGIGGPRKETQYF	TGTGCCAGCAGCCAAGATTTGGGGATCGGGGGCCCCCGGAAAGAGACCCAGTACTTC
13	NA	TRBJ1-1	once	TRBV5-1	CASRDSGRTEAFF	TGCGCCAGCAGAGATTCAGGTCGCACTGAAGCTTTCTTT
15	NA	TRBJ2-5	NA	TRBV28	CASSLVGSPTETQYF	TGTGCCAGCAGTTTAGTCGGGTCACCCACAGAGACCCAGTACTTC
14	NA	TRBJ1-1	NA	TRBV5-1	CASSLVTSNTEAFF	TGCGCCAGCAGCTTGGTTACAAGTAACACTGAAGCTTTCTTT
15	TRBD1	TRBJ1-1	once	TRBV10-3	CAITRTGDPNTEAFF	TGTGCCATCACCAGGACAGGGGACCCGAACACTGAAGCTTTCTTT
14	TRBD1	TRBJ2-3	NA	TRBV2	CASTAGQGTDTQYF	TGTGCCAGCACGGCGGGACAGGGAACAGATACGCAGTATTTT
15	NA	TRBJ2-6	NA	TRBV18	CASSSETSGANVLTF	TGTGCCAGCTCATCGGAAACCTCTGGGGCCAACGTCCTGACTTTC